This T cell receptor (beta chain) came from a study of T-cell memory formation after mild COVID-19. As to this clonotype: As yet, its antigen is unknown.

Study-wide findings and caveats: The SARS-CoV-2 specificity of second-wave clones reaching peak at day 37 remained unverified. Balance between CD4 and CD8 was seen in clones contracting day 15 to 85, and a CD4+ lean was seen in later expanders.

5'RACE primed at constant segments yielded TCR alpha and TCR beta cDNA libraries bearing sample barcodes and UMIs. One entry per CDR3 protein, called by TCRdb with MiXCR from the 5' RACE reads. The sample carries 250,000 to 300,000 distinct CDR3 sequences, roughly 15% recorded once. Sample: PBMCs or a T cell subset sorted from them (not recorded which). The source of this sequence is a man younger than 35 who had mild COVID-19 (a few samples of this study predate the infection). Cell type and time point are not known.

The CDR3 loop reads CSARGQVNTEAFF. Here the CDR3 DNA reads TGCAGTGCACGGGGACAGGTGAACACTGAAGCTTTCTTT. The V gene is TRBV20-1, the J gene TRBJ1-1; 8 nucleotides match TRBD1. The germline V gene encodes CDR1 DFQATT and CDR2 SNEGSKA (reference sequence). CDR3 length equals 13 residues. Trimming removed 6 bases from V and 0 bases from J; junction bases left unmatched: 3.